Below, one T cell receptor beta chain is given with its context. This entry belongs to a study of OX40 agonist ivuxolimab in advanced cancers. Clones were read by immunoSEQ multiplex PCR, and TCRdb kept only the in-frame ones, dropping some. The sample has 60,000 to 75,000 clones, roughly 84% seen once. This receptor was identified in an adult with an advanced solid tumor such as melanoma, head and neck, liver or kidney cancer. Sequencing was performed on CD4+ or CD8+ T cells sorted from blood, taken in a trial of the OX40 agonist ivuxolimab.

The chain's CDR3 is CASSLFPAEEETQYF. For the CDR3, the DNA is TGCGCCAGCAGCTTGTTCCCAGCGGAAGAAGAGACCCAGTACTTC. The chain has TRBV5-1 and TRBJ2-5, with D possibly TRBD2 on 5 matching bases. Germline CDR1 SGHRS, CDR2 YFSETQ. This CDR3 spans 15 amino acids. V was pared by 1 base and J by 3 bases, with 13 bases between.